This TCR beta chain was found in a study of blood T cell repertoires in COVID-19. Method: immunoSEQ multiplex PCR; TCRdb's copy keeps in-frame clones and lacks some. The sample holds 200,000 to 250,000 clones, 75% to 90% seen once. This CDR3 has 18 residues. V lost 0 bases, J lost 6 bases, and 21 bases lay in between. Germline values: CDR1 LGHNA, CDR2 YSLEER. Sequencing was performed on peripheral blood. V is TRBV4-3 and J is TRBJ2-4; D possibly corresponds to TRBD1 (6 bases). The clonotype was recovered from a man in his sixties who had recovered from COVID-19. The CDR3, as DNA: TGCGCCAGCAGCCAAGAGTCTTATTTCGGAGGACAGCCAAACATTCAGTACTTC. Encoded protein: CASSQESYFGGQPNIQYF.